This TCR beta chain was identified in a study of T cells and Merkel cell carcinoma outcomes. The study, taken as a whole, reports: In Merkel cell carcinoma, repertoire and T-cell density reportedly predicted outcomes.

In this sample, this clone turned up once. The target antigen is unknown. The repertoire was sequenced with immunoSEQ multiplex PCR; TCRdb's copy has only in-frame clones and lacks some. This sample has approximately 320 clones, with over 90% found just once. The sequence was obtained from a human donor with Merkel cell carcinoma. Sequencing was carried out using tumor tissue from Merkel cell carcinoma.

The CDR3: CASSQGRTGNEQFF. CDR3 bases: TGTGCCAGCAGCCAAGGTAGGACTGGCAATGAGCAGTTCTTC. The rearrangement joins TRBV7-2 to TRBJ2-1, with D perhaps TRBD2 (5 bases). V lost 5 bases to trimming and J lost 6 bases, with 14 bases between them. The CDR3 sequence is 14 residues long. Germline CDR1 SGHTA, CDR2 FQGNSA.